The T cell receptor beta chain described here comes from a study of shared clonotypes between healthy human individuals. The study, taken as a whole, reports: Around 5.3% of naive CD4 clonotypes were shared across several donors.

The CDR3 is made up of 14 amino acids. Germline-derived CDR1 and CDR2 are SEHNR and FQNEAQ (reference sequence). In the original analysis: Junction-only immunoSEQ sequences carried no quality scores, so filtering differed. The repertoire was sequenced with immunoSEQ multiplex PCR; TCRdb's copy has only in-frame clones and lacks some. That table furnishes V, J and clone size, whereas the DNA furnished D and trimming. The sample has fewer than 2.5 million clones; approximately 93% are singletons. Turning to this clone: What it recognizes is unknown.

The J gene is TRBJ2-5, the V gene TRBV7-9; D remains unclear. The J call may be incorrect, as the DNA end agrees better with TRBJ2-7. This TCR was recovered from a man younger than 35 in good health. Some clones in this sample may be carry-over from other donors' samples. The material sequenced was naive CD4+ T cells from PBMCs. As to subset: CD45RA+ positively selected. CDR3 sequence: CASSLASQSSEQYF. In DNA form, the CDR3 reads TGTGCCAGCAGCTTAGCATCACAGAGTTCCGAGCAGTACTTC.